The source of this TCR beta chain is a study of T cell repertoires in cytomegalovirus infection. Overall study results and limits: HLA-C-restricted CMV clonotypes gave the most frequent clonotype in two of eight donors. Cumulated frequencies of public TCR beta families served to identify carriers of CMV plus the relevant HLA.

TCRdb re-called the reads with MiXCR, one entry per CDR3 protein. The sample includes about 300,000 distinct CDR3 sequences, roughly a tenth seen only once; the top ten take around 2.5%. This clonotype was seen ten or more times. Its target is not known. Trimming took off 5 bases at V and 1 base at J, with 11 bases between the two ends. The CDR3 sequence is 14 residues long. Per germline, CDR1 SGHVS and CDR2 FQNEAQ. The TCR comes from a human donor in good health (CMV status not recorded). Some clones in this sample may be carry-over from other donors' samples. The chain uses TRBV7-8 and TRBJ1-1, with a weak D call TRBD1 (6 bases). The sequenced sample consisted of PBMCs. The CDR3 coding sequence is TGTGCCAGCAGCAGTCCGGGACAGAACACTGAAGCTTTCTTT. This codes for CASSSPGQNTEAFF.